Shown below are 6 T cell receptor beta chains from a single sample sequenced in a study of cytomegalovirus exposure and HLA in healthy donors. The PCR employed 60 Vbeta primers together with 13 Jbeta primers. Profiled with immunoSEQ multiplex PCR; TCRdb holds only in-frame clones, not every one. The sample has about 110,000 clones, around 87% seen once; the top ten hold about 1.8%. Sequencing was carried out using PBMCs. All receptors derive from a man aged 35 to 55 in good health and CMV-seronegative.

This rearrangement joins TRBV6-5 to TRBJ1-2; TRBD1 aligns across 8 bases. V lost 3 bases to trimming and J lost 7 bases; unmatched junction nucleotides: 10. CDR1 MNHEY and CDR2 SVGAGI come from the germline V gene. The CDR3 loop spans 15 amino acids. CDR3 protein: CASSYERDRQSGYTF. The CDR3 nucleotides read TGTGCCAGCAGTTATGAACGGGACAGGCAGTCTGGCTACACCTTC.

V gene TRBV2 combines with J gene TRBJ2-2; 7 bases fit TRBD2. The CDR3 has 14 residues. Trimming cost V 5 bases and J 5 bases; bases outside gene matches: 5. Germline CDR1 SNHLY, CDR2 FYNNEI. The chain's CDR3 is CASSRWRGTGELFF. The DNA of the CDR3 is TGTGCCAGCAGTCGCTGGCGGGGGACCGGGGAGCTGTTTTTT.

The V gene is TRBV7-8, the J gene TRBJ1-4; weak D call: TRBD1 (6 bases). Germline-derived CDR1 and CDR2 are SGHVS and FQNEAQ. V lost 6 bases, J lost 2 bases, and 16 bases lay in between. The CDR3 is 16 residues long. DNA of the CDR3: TGTGCCAGCAGTAACGACAGGACCTCTACTAATGAAAAACTGTTTTTT. It specifies CASSNDRTSTNEKLFF.

A single count supports this clone. V is TRBV27 and J is TRBJ1-2; 9 positions agree with TRBD1. The ends lost 6 bases at V and 4 bases at J; junction bases unmatched: 6. The CDR3 spans 14 residues. Germline assignment: CDR1 MNHEY and CDR2 SMNVEV (reference sequence). The CDR3 is CASRRTGEAYGYTF. CDR3 bases: TGTGCCAGCAGGAGGACAGGGGAAGCCTATGGCTACACCTTC.

The chain combines TRBV4-3 with TRBJ2-2; tentatively, D is TRBD1 (5 bases). The CDR3 covers 16 residues. Germline CDR1 is LGHNA and CDR2 is YSLEER. V lost 0 bases, J lost 1 base, and 9 bases lay in between. CDR3: CASSQDWGRNTGELFF. CDR3 bases: TGCGCCAGCAGCCAAGATTGGGGCAGGAACACCGGGGAGCTGTTTTTT.

V gene TRBV5-1 combines with J gene TRBJ1-1; D might be TRBD1 (5 bases). The CDR3 has 15 residues. V was trimmed by 4 bases and J by 3 bases, leaving 16 bases between them. Germline CDR1 reads SGHRS; CDR2 reads YFSETQ. CDR3 protein: CASSPGQGRDTEAFF. CDR3 in DNA: TGCGCCAGCAGCCCCGGGCAGGGTCGGGACACTGAAGCTTTCTTT.